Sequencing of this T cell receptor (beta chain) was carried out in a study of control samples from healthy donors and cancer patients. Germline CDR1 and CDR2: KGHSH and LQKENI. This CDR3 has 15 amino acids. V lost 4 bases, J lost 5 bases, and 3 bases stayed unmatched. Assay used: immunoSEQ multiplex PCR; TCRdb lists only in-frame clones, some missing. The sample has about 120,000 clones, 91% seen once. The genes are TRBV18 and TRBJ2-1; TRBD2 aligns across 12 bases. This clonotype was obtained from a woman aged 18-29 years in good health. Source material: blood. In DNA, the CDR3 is TGTGCCAGCTCACGACTAGCGGGAGACCACAATGAGCAGTTCTTC. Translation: CASSRLAGDHNEQFF.